The sequence of this TCR beta chain was determined in a study of shared clonotypes between healthy human individuals. Deep was the level used in running the assay. Clones were read by immunoSEQ multiplex PCR, and TCRdb kept only the in-frame ones, dropping some. The data show some 2,500,000 clones, 93% seen once. As concerns this clone: Its antigen is undetermined.

General study results and limits: Naive subsets typically showed greater estimated richness than memory subsets. When naive CD4 clonotypes were compared across four donors, around 4.6% were shared. Lower generation probabilities were found for non-shared clonotypes than for those shared by all four donors.

Trimming removed 6 bases from V and 5 bases from J; junction bases left unmatched: 0. Germline V gene data show CDR1 as MDHEN and CDR2 as SYDVKM. This CDR3 spans 12 amino acids. The sequenced sample consisted of naive CD4+ T cells from PBMCs. Documented subset: CD45RA+ positively selected. This clonotype originated in a young man in good health. Some clones in this sample may be carry-over from other donors' samples. This rearrangement joins TRBV28 to TRBJ2-5; 10 bases map to TRBD1. The CDR3 nucleotides are TGTGCCAGCAGGGGACAGGGGGAGACCCAGTACTTC. Translated: CASRGQGETQYF.